The clone carrying this TCR beta chain turned up a few times. This CDR3 is built from 16 residues. The V gene lost 4 bases and the J gene lost 4 bases, with 14 bases spanning the gap. Germline CDR1 reads SEHNR; CDR2 reads FQNEAQ (reference sequence). The data originate from a study of molecular identifiers for immune sequencing clone quantification. TCRdb itself ran the PCR reads through MiXCR, one entry per CDR3 protein. This sample has some 680,000 distinct CDR3 sequences, with around 25% found just once. This receptor was obtained from a human donor in good health. Some libraries in this study had Jurkat cell RNA spiked in. This sequence joins TRBV7-9 and TRBJ1-6, with D possibly being TRBD1 (5 bases). Sequenced: naive CD8+ T cells from blood, with Jurkat cell RNA spiked in. Indicated subset: FACS-sorted CD8+CD4-CCR7+CD45RA+ naive T cells. The CDR3 reads CASSSSPGQYNSPLHF. In DNA form, the CDR3 reads TGTGCCAGCAGCTCGTCCCCTGGACAATATAATTCACCCCTCCACTTT.